This T cell receptor (beta chain) appears in the sequencing data of a study of blood T cell repertoires in COVID-19. Turning to the study itself: Whether acute or convalescent, the COVID-19 samples came from the United States, Italy and Spain.

Germline lookup yields CDR1 SNHLY and CDR2 FYNNEI. This CDR3 has 14 residues. V was cut by 6 bases and J by 5 bases, with 14 bases left in between. Clones were read by immunoSEQ multiplex PCR, and TCRdb kept only the in-frame ones, dropping some. Here the sample spans 300,000 to 450,000 clones, approximately 90% being singletons. The sample taken for sequencing was peripheral blood. The sequence derives from an older woman with COVID-19, enrolled during active disease. The rearrangement links TRBV2 to TRBJ2-1; D is undetermined. CDR3 in DNA: TGTGCCAGCAGAGAGGTAGACGTTGACAATGAGCAGTTCTTC. Its translation: CASREVDVDNEQFF.